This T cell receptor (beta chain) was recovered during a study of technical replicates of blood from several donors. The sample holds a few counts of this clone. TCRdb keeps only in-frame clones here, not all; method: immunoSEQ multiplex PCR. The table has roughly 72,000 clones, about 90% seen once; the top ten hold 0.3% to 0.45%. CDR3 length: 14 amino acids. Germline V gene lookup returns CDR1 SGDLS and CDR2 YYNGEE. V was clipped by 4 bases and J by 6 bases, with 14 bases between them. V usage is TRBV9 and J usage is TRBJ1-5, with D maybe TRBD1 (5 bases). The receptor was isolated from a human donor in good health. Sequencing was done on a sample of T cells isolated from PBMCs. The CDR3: CASSFGGDSQPQHF. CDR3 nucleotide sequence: TGTGCCAGCAGCTTTGGGGGGGATAGTCAGCCCCAGCATTTT.